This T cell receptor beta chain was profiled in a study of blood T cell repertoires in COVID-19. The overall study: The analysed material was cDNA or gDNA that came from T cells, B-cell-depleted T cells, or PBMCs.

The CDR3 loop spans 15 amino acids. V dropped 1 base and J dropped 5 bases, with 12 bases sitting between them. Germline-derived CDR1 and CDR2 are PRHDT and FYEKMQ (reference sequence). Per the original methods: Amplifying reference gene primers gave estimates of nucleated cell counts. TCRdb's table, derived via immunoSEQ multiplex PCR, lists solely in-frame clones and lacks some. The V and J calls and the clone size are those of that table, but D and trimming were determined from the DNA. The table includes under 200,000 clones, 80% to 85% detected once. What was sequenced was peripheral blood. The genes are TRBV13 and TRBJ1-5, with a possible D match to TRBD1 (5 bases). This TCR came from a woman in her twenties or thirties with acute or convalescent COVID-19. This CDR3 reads CASSLAGVRDQPQHF. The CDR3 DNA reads TGTGCCAGCAGCTTAGCGGGGGTTCGCGATCAGCCCCAGCATTTT.